This TCR beta chain was observed in a study of T-cell memory formation after mild COVID-19. This CDR3 region has 17 residues. Germline lookup yields CDR1 MNHEY and CDR2 SVGEGT. Trimming cost V 0 bases and J 5 bases, with 19 bases left between them. Study-level points and caveats: CD4/CD8 balance characterized clones contracting day 15 to 85, and CD4+ skew characterized later expanders. Shrinking CD4+ clones were chiefly CM and EM; CD8+ ones were chiefly EMRA.

One entry per CDR3 protein results from TCRdb running MiXCR on the 5' RACE reads. The sample consists of approximately 390,000 distinct CDR3 sequences, more than 15% of them appearing once. A note on this clonotype: Its antigen is unidentified.

This chain uses TRBV6-2 or TRBV6-3 with TRBJ1-1; maybe TRBD1 (6 bases). The TCR originated in a man aged 18 to 30 who had mild COVID-19 (a few samples of this study predate the infection). Cell type and time point are not known. What was sequenced was PBMCs or a T cell subset sorted from them (not recorded which). CDR3 bases: TGTGCCAGCAGTTACTCGAAGGAAATCCTAGACAGGACTGAAGCTTTCTTT. Protein: CASSYSKEILDRTEAFF.